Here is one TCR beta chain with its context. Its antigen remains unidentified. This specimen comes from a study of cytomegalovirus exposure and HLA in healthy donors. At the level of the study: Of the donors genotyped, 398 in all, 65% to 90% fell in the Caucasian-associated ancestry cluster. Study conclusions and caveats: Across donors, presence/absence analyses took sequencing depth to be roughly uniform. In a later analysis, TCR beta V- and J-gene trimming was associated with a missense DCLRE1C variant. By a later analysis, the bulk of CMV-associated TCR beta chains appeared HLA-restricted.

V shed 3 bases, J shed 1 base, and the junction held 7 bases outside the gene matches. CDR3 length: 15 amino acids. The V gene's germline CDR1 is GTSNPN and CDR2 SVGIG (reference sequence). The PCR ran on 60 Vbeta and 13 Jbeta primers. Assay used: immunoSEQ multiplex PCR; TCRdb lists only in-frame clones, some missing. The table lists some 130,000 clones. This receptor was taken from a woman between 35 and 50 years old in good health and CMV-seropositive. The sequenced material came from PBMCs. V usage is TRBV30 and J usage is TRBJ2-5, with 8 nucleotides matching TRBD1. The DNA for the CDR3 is TGTGCCTGGAGCATTTGGACAGGGAGCCAAGAGACCCAGTACTTC. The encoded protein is CAWSIWTGSQETQYF.